This T cell receptor (beta chain) was sequenced during a study of shared clonotypes between healthy human individuals. General study findings and limits: Blood alone was sampled, and tissue repertoires likely differ.

On this clone itself: Its antigen remains unidentified.

The CDR3 totals 15 residues. CDR1 is SGHRS and CDR2 is YFSETQ in the germline V gene. With 4 bases clipped from V and 1 base from J, the junction kept 7 bases outside the gene matches. CD4+ cells underwent separation, giving CD45RA+ naive and CD45RA-negative memory subsets. The study ran the assay at deep level. Assay: immunoSEQ multiplex PCR; the TCRdb copy retains only in-frame clones and omits some. This table has about 2.4 million clones, 93% appearing once. The clonotype comes from a man younger than 35 in good health. Some clones in this sample may be carry-over from other donors' samples. V is TRBV5-1 and J is TRBJ2-5; 7 bases line up with TRBD1. The sample comprised naive CD4+ T cells from PBMCs. Sample subset: CD45RA+ positively selected. CDR3 nucleotide sequence: TGCGCCAGCAGCCGGCTAGGACAGGTCCAAGAGACCCAGTACTTC. Protein product: CASSRLGQVQETQYF.